The T cell receptor (beta chain) under discussion was sequenced for a study of CD8 T cells in cerebrospinal fluid in Alzheimer's disease. Findings of the study overall: Healthy subjects less often had a clone of at least 3% than Alzheimer's patients.

The length of the CDR3 is 12 residues. Germline V gene lookup returns CDR1 WNHNN and CDR2 SYGVQD (reference sequence). This clonotype is classed as medium-sized by frequency. Its antigen remains unidentified. TCRdb re-analyzed the 10x single-cell sequencing reads; it lists each CDR3 protein once, without DNA. The specimen's table records under 1,500 distinct CDR3 sequences. Participants were all in good physical condition and free of acute infection. This chain links TRBV10-1 with TRBJ2-7; TCRdb's D call, TRBD2, is unchecked because there is no DNA. The TCR originated in a human donor with mild cognitive impairment. Sequencing was done on a sample of cerebrospinal fluid. Here the CDR3 reads CAGGLAHYEQYF.